This TCR beta chain was recorded in a study of cytomegalovirus exposure and HLA in healthy donors. A multiplex PCR was run with 60 Vbeta primers and 13 Jbeta primers. Sequenced by immunoSEQ multiplex PCR; TCRdb stores in-frame clones only, minus some. The repertoire holds 150,000 to 200,000 clones, with under 85% as singletons. Overall study results and limits: Apparent HLA restriction characterized most CMV-associated TCR beta chains in a later analysis.

Concerning this clone: Its antigen is still unknown.

V was pared by 4 bases and J by 16 bases, with 18 bases between. The CDR3 runs to 12 residues. CDR1 and CDR2 from the germline V gene are SGHDT and YYEEEE. The chain couples TRBV5-6 to TRBJ2-4; the D gene is possibly TRBD2 (5 bases). Sequencing used PBMCs. The sequence was collected from a female donor in good health and CMV-seronegative. CDR3: CASSQHSGVPYF. Here the CDR3 DNA reads TGTGCCAGCAGCCAACACAGCGGCGTTCCTTACTTC.